The 14 T cell receptor beta chains reported below all come from one sample, sequenced in a study of CD8+ T cells in alopecia areata. Treatment reported: oral pan-JAK inhibitor, 5-10 mg twice daily. The study team obtained lesional scalp punch biopsies and peripheral blood from alopecia areata patients. cDNA reverse transcribed from extracted RNA served as the sequencing template. Clones were sequenced by immunoSEQ multiplex PCR, and TCRdb holds only the in-frame ones, with some missing. The sample lists under 20,000 clones; 59% were seen once. Source: skin, taken at week 4, from a patient treated with tofacitinib. These receptors originate from a human donor with alopecia areata.

The J gene is TRBJ1-1, the V gene TRBV29-1; perhaps TRBD1 as D (5 bases). CDR1 and CDR2 from the germline V gene are SQVTM and ANQGSEA. CDR3 size: 13 residues. V dropped 7 bases and J dropped 6 bases, with 18 bases sitting between them. The CDR3 loop reads CSGSRGLGAEAFF. The CDR3, as DNA: TGCAGCGGAAGCCGAGGACTAGGGGCTGAAGCTTTCTTT. The full variable domain, in which reference TRBV29-1 and TRBJ1-1 provide the parts outside the CDR3, is SAVISQKPSRDICQRGTSLTIQCQVDSQVTMMFWYRQQPGQSLTLIATANQGSEATYESGFVIDKFPISRPNLTFSTLTVSNMSPEDSSIYLCSGSRGLGAEAFFGQGTRLTVV.

The V and J genes are TRBV5-5 and TRBJ2-7; possibly TRBD2 for D (6 bases). Looked up from germline, CDR1 is SGHKS and CDR2 is YYEKEE (reference sequence). The CDR3 has 14 amino acids. V lost 0 bases and J lost 6, with 13 bases in between. The CDR3 protein is CASSLAGGEGEQYF. Here the CDR3 DNA reads TGTGCCAGCAGCTTGGCCGGGGGAGAGGGCGAGCAGTACTTC.

The J gene is TRBJ2-3, the V gene TRBV4-2; either TRBD1 or TRBD2 may supply D (9 bases each). The CDR3 consists of 17 residues. Germline CDR1 reads LGHNA; CDR2 reads YNFKEQ. Trimming removed 1 base at V and 4 bases at J, with 18 bases between. The CDR3 DNA sequence: TGTGCCAGCAGCCAAGGCGGGAGGGGACAGGGATCAGATACGCAGTATTTT. This codes for CASSQGGRGQGSDTQYF.

The rearrangement joins TRBV7-9 to TRBJ2-1, with D possibly matching TRBD1 (6 bases). CDR1 is SEHNR, CDR2 FQNEAQ, per germline (reference sequence). The CDR3 runs to 15 residues. V lost 5 bases and J lost 3, with 14 bases in between. This CDR3 is CASSRRTDSYNEQFF. The CDR3 nucleotides read TGTGCCAGCAGCCGGAGGACAGATAGCTACAATGAGCAGTTCTTC.

This chain connects TRBV7-9 to TRBJ2-1, with TRBD1 as a possible D gene (5 bases). The CDR3 length is 16 residues. CDR1 is SEHNR and CDR2 is FQNEAQ in the germline V gene (reference sequence). V was clipped by 0 bases and J by 6 bases, with 15 bases between them. CDR3 sequence: CASSLALGAGGNEQFF. CDR3 bases: TGTGCCAGCAGCTTAGCCCTAGGGGCAGGTGGCAATGAGCAGTTCTTC.

The V call is TRBV28, the J call TRBJ2-6; possible D gene TRBD2, 5 bases. This CDR3 spans 16 amino acids. V was shortened by 10 bases and J by 0 bases, with 16 bases between the two germline ends. Germline CDR1 reads MDHEN; CDR2 reads SYDVKM. CDR3 sequence reads: CATIDRELSGANVLTF. CDR3 bases: TGTGCCACCATAGATCGGGAACTCTCTGGGGCCAACGTCCTGACTTTC.

This clone has only a few counts. The chain combines TRBV7-6 with TRBJ1-4; 9 positions match TRBD1. CDR3 size: 13 residues. Germline V gives CDR1 SGHVS, CDR2 FNYEAQ. The J segment lost 8 bases and the V segment lost 8 bases, leaving 6 bases of the junction unmatched. Here the CDR3 reads CASRQGVSEKLFF. In nucleotides, the CDR3 is TGTGCCAGCCGACAGGGGGTGTCGGAAAAACTGTTTTTT. Together with reference TRBV7-6 and TRBJ1-4, the CDR3 gives the full variable domain: GAGVSQSPRYKVTKRGQDVALRCDPISGHVSLYWYRQALGQGPEFLTYFNYEAQQDKSGLPNDRFSAERPEGSISTLTIQRTEQRDSAMYRCASRQGVSEKLFFGSGTQLSVL.

The chain has TRBV19 and TRBJ2-1; 14 nucleotides line up with TRBD2. The CDR3 contains 21 residues. V was clipped by 3 bases and J by 0 bases; unmatched bases: 13. Germline V lookup: CDR1 LNHDA, CDR2 SQIVND (reference sequence). The CDR3 coding sequence is TGTGCCAGTAGTATGTCCAGAGGAGGACTAGCGGGGGGTTACTCCTACAATGAGCAGTTCTTC. Protein sequence: CASSMSRGGLAGGYSYNEQFF.

On this clone: This sample includes further DNA sequences coding for the same CDR3. The rearrangement joins TRBV5-1 to TRBJ1-5, with a tentative D call TRBD1 (6 bases). Germline V gives CDR1 SGHRS, CDR2 YFSETQ. Deletions cut 5 bases from V and 3 bases from J, with 12 bases between. The CDR3 covers 14 residues. This CDR3 is CASSLSGDNQPQHF. DNA for the CDR3: TGCGCCAGCAGTCTATCAGGGGACAATCAGCCCCAGCATTTT. The variable domain in full, completed from reference TRBV5-1 and TRBJ1-5, reads KAGVTQTPRYLIKTRGQQVTLSCSPISGHRSVSWYQQTPGQGLQFLFEYFSETQRNKGNFPGRFSGRQFSNSRSEMNVSTLELGDSALYLCASSLSGDNQPQHFGDGTRLSIL.

This clone was seen once. The CDR3 loop is CASSRGPRDNEKLFF. Written as DNA, the CDR3 is TGCGCCAGCAGCCGCGGACCTCGCGATAATGAAAAACTGTTTTTT. The genes are TRBV4-1 and TRBJ1-4; D unclear. Germline CDR1 MGHRA, CDR2 YSYEKL. The CDR3 loop spans 15 amino acids. V was clipped by 4 bases and J by 4 bases, with 13 bases between them.

This clone was observed a handful of times. The chain carries TRBV19 and TRBJ2-1; either TRBD1 or TRBD2 may supply D (6 bases each). CDR1 LNHDA and CDR2 SQIVND come from the germline V gene (reference sequence). Trimming removed 9 bases from V and 9 bases from J, with 21 bases in between. The CDR3 loop spans 14 amino acids. CDR3 nucleotide sequence: TGTGCCAGCAGCAGAAGGGGGGAAAACGTTGAGCAGTTCTTC. Residues: CASSRRGENVEQFF.

This clone appeared a few times. The rearrangement joins TRBV2 to TRBJ1-2, with D perhaps matching TRBD1 (6 bases). Looked up from germline, CDR1 is SNHLY and CDR2 is FYNNEI. The V end lost 8 bases, the J end lost 4 bases, and 17 bases lay between the germline ends. The length of the CDR3 is 14 residues. The CDR3 DNA reads as TGTGCCAGCTGTAATAGGGACATCGTCTATGGCTACACCTTC. It specifies CASCNRDIVYGYTF.

The rearrangement joins TRBV27 to TRBJ2-3; 7 bases match TRBD1. The CDR3 runs to 16 residues. Germline V gives CDR1 MNHEY, CDR2 SMNVEV (reference sequence). J was trimmed by 1 base and V by 9 bases; bases with no gene match: 13. CDR3 nucleotide sequence: TGTGCCAGTACAGGGGACCCACGACTGGGCACAGATACGCAGTATTTT. This encodes CASTGDPRLGTDTQYF.

For this clone: This sample includes further DNA sequences coding for the same CDR3. The V and J genes are TRBV15 and TRBJ1-6; D unclear. The CDR3 runs to 12 residues. Germline V gene data show CDR1 as LNHNV and CDR2 as YYDKDF (reference sequence). The V end was cut by 5 bases, the J end by 7 bases, with 6 bases between. CDR3 DNA sequence: TGTGCCACCAGCTCTGAAAATTCACCCCTCCACTTT. This translates into CATSSENSPLHF.